One and the same sample provided the 28 T cell receptor beta chains below, sequenced in a study of immune cell composition in non-small cell lung cancer. The assay was immunoSEQ multiplex PCR, and TCRdb's table has in-frame clones only and misses some. The repertoire has about 4,800 clones, roughly 83% of them found once; the top ten carry approximately 12%. The specimen sequenced was lung tumor tissue. All receptors come from a human donor with non-small cell lung cancer.

The chain has TRBV7-9 and TRBJ2-5; 9 bases fit TRBD1. The germline V gene encodes CDR1 SEHNR and CDR2 FQNEAQ (reference sequence). Unmatched junction bases numbered 12, after V lost 3 bases and J lost 7 bases. This CDR3 spans 16 amino acids. The CDR3 DNA reads as TGTGCCAGCAGCTTCGCCGGGACAGGGTTTAGCGGGACCCAGTACTTC. This codes for CASSFAGTGFSGTQYF. The full variable domain, with the rest looked up from reference TRBV7-9 and TRBJ2-5, is DTGVSQNPRHKITKRGQNVTFRCDPISEHNRLYWYRQTLGQGPEFLTYFQNEAQLEKSRLLSDRFSAERPKGSFSTLEIQRTEQGDSAMYLCASSFAGTGFSGTQYFGPGTRLLVL.

The chain joins TRBV18 to TRBJ1-6; unclear D gene. The germline V and J ends were trimmed by 2 bases and 6 bases, with 5 bases remaining between them. This CDR3 is built from 13 residues. Looked up from germline, CDR1 is KGHSH and CDR2 is LQKENI. This CDR3 is CASSPEGNSPLHF. The CDR3 nucleotides read TGTGCCAGCTCACCAGAGGGTAATTCACCCCTCCACTTT.

The chain links TRBV19 to TRBJ2-2; 9 bases are shared with TRBD1. CDR1 is LNHDA and CDR2 is SQIVND in the germline V gene (reference sequence). CDR3 length: 15 amino acids. Trimming at V came to 3 bases and at J to 5 bases, leaving 4 bases not matched to a gene. Written as DNA, the CDR3 is TGTGCCAGTAGTATTGGGACAGGGATAACCGGGGAGCTGTTTTTT. Protein: CASSIGTGITGELFF.

This clone qualifies as large. V gene TRBV7-9 combines with J gene TRBJ1-5, with a tentative D call TRBD1 (6 bases). This CDR3 spans 15 amino acids. From germline, CDR1 is SEHNR and CDR2 FQNEAQ (reference sequence). Trimming took off 2 bases at V and 5 bases at J, with 13 bases between the two ends. The CDR3 bases are TGTGCCAGCAGCTTAACGGGGGCCGGTGATCAGCCCCAGCATTTT. Translating gives CASSLTGAGDQPQHF.

This clone has only a few counts. The chain has TRBV10-3 and TRBJ1-4; 7 bases map to TRBD1. The junction had 6 bases not matched to a gene; V was cut back by 5 bases and J by 6 bases. CDR1 is ENHRY, CDR2 SYGVKD, per germline. This CDR3 is built from 14 residues. CDR3 sequence (DNA): TGTGCCATCAGTCGGGACAGCCGGGATGAAAAACTGTTTTTT. This codes for CAISRDSRDEKLFF.

The rearrangement uses TRBV7-2 and TRBJ2-7; D is tentatively TRBD1 or TRBD2 (5 bases each). V was trimmed by 3 bases and J by 4 bases, leaving 16 bases between them. This CDR3 is 15 amino acids long. Germline assignment: CDR1 SGHTA and CDR2 FQGNSA. The CDR3: CASSFTQGGGYEQYF. In nucleotides, the CDR3 is TGTGCCAGCAGCTTTACCCAGGGTGGGGGTTACGAGCAGTACTTC.

The chain uses TRBV28 and TRBJ2-1, with D unresolved. The germline gives CDR1 MDHEN, CDR2 SYDVKM. The CDR3 spans 10 residues. Trimming pared 3 bases from V and 9 bases from J, leaving 3 bases between. CDR3 coding DNA: TGTGCCAGCAGTTTGGGTGAGCAGTTCTTC. This encodes CASSLGEQFF.

This clone was seen a handful of times. The chain uses TRBV7-6 and TRBJ2-7; tentative D call: TRBD2 (6 bases). The CDR3 contains 16 residues. Between the trimmed V and J ends, which lost 5 bases and 1 base, there was a span of 18 bases. CDR1 and CDR2 from the germline V gene are SGHVS and FNYEAQ. CDR3 sequence: CASSPRAGGGSYEQYF. CDR3 nucleotides: TGTGCCAGCAGCCCCCGAGCCGGTGGGGGGTCCTACGAGCAGTACTTC.

This clone was detected once. V usage is TRBV19 and J usage is TRBJ1-1; weak D call: TRBD1 (6 bases). V was shortened by 4 bases and J by 1 base, with 31 bases between the two germline ends. CDR3 length: 21 residues. CDR1 is LNHDA, CDR2 SQIVND, per germline (reference sequence). The CDR3 reads CASSRGATWGGRKPGNTEAFF. The DNA of the CDR3 is TGTGCCAGTAGTAGGGGGGCGACATGGGGGGGGCGCAAGCCTGGGAACACTGAAGCTTTCTTT. The full variable domain, its missing parts supplied by reference TRBV19 and TRBJ1-1, is DGGITQSPKYLFRKEGQNVTLSCEQNLNHDAMYWYRQDPGQGLRLIYYSQIVNDFQKGDIAEGYSVSREKKESFPLTVTSAQKNPTAFYLCASSRGATWGGRKPGNTEAFFGQGTRLTVV.

V usage is TRBV6-4 and J usage is TRBJ2-1; no clear D. CDR1 is MRHNA, CDR2 SNTAGT, per germline. V lost 8 bases to trimming and J lost 1 base, with 3 bases between them. This CDR3 comprises 11 residues. CDR3 loop: CASRSYNEQFF. The DNA for the CDR3 is TGTGCCAGCCGGTCCTACAATGAGCAGTTCTTC.

V usage is TRBV2 and J usage is TRBJ2-5; TRBD2 matches at 9 bases. This CDR3 is built from 14 residues. The trim removed 2 bases at V and 5 bases at J, leaving 3 bases unmatched. Germline loops: CDR1 SNHLY, CDR2 FYNNEI. The CDR3: CASSEMGLAETQYF. The CDR3 DNA follows: TGTGCCAGCAGTGAAATGGGACTAGCCGAGACCCAGTACTTC.

This chain connects TRBV27 to TRBJ2-7; TRBD2 might be the D (6 bases). The CDR3 runs to 15 residues. The V end was cut by 2 bases, the J end by 3 bases, with 14 bases between. Germline V gene lookup returns CDR1 MNHEY and CDR2 SMNVEV (reference sequence). The CDR3: CASSLGGRRVYEQYF. In DNA, the CDR3 is TGTGCCAGCAGTTTAGGCGGCAGGAGGGTCTACGAGCAGTACTTC.

The chain couples TRBV9 to TRBJ2-3; D is perhaps TRBD2 (7 bases). The germline V and J ends were trimmed by 0 bases and 4 bases, with 12 bases remaining between them. CDR3 length equals 15 residues. Per the germline V gene, CDR1 is SGDLS and CDR2 is YYNGEE. The CDR3 DNA reads TGTGCCAGCAGCGTAGACTGGCGGGGGCCAGATACGCAGTATTTT. It is translated as CASSVDWRGPDTQYF.

The chain carries TRBV6-5 and TRBJ1-1; D not resolved. V shed 0 bases and J shed 1 base, with 9 bases lying between them. The CDR3 totals 15 residues. In germline, CDR1 is MNHEY, CDR2 SVGAGI. The CDR3 loop reads CASSYSPTGNTEAFF. CDR3 bases: TGTGCCAGCAGTTACTCCCCTACGGGGAACACTGAAGCTTTCTTT.

The chain couples TRBV27 to TRBJ2-2; TRBD1 matches 10 bases. The germline CDR1 and CDR2 sequences are MNHEY and SMNVEV (reference sequence). The CDR3 consists of 15 residues. The J segment lost 5 bases and the V segment lost 3 bases, leaving 3 bases of the junction unmatched. The DNA of the CDR3 is TGTGCCAGCAGTTTTATGGGACAGGGGACCGGGGAGCTGTTTTTT. It is translated as CASSFMGQGTGELFF.

V gene TRBV7-8 combines with J gene TRBJ1-1; D remains ambiguous. Germline CDR1 reads SGHVS; CDR2 reads FQNEAQ. This CDR3 has 14 residues. V lost 3 bases and J lost 1, with 9 bases in between. The CDR3 region is CASSLYFGNTEAFF. The CDR3 DNA reads as TGTGCCAGCAGCTTGTATTTTGGGAACACTGAAGCTTTCTTT.

The rearrangement links TRBV7-8 to TRBJ2-3, with 13 bases matching TRBD2. Germline V gives CDR1 SGHVS, CDR2 FQNEAQ. The CDR3 is 16 residues long. The V segment lost 5 bases and the J segment 10 bases; nucleotides outside the gene matches: 12. The CDR3 DNA follows: TGTGCCAGCAGCCCTACTAGCGGGGGGGCTCCATCCCCGCAGTATTTT. Translating it yields CASSPTSGGAPSPQYF. Full variable domain (outside the CDR3, taken from reference TRBV7-8 and TRBJ2-3): GAGVSQSPRYKVAKRGQDVALRCDPISGHVSLFWYQQALGQGPEFLTYFQNEAQLDKSGLPSDRFFAERPEGSVSTLKIQRTQQEDSAVYLCASSPTSGGAPSPQYFGPGTRLTVL.

The genes are TRBV5-1 and TRBJ1-5, with TRBD1 as a possible D gene (6 bases). Trimming cost V 1 base and J 5 bases, with 13 bases left between them. The CDR3 sequence is 15 residues long. Germline V gene sequence: CDR1 SGHRS, CDR2 YFSETQ. CDR3 bases: TGCGCCAGCAGCTTGATGGGGGGCCGGGATCAGCCCCAGCATTTT. Translation gives CASSLMGGRDQPQHF.

Only a few counts were recorded for this clone. The gene calls are TRBV5-1 and TRBJ1-5, with TRBD1 matching 8 bases. The CDR3 totals 15 residues. Germline V gene sequence: CDR1 SGHRS, CDR2 YFSETQ. J lost 3 bases, V lost 0 bases, and 2 bases had no gene match. DNA for the CDR3: TGCGCCAGCAGCTTGGGGGGACAGGACAATCAGCCCCAGCATTTT. As protein: CASSLGGQDNQPQHF.

This clone was counted only a few times. The CDR3, as DNA: TGTGCCAGCAGTCTCGCGGATACGCAGTATTTT. Its translation is CASSLADTQYF. V is TRBV11-2 and J is TRBJ2-3, with D uncertain. This CDR3 has 11 amino acids. V lost 6 bases and J 6 bases, leaving 7 bases between the germline ends. Germline CDR1 and CDR2: SGHAT and FQNNGV.

The V gene is TRBV6-5, the J gene TRBJ2-5; 8 positions match TRBD2. The V segment lost 8 bases and the J segment 4 bases; nucleotides outside the gene matches: 6. The CDR3 sequence is 13 residues long. Looked up from germline, CDR1 is MNHEY and CDR2 is SVGAGI. CDR3 residues: CASRRSGGETQYF. The CDR3 region has the DNA TGTGCCAGCCGTCGGAGCGGGGGAGAGACCCAGTACTTC.

The gene calls are TRBV19 and TRBJ1-2; D uncertain. The germline V and J ends were trimmed by 5 bases and 8 bases, with 18 bases remaining between them. Germline CDR1 and CDR2: LNHDA and SQIVND (reference sequence). This CDR3 contains 14 residues. CDR3 sequence: CASSAPGSGEGYTF. CDR3 bases: TGTGCCAGTAGTGCCCCAGGCAGCGGGGAAGGCTACACCTTC.

The J gene is TRBJ2-5, the V gene TRBV6-1; TRBD1 is a possible D gene (5 bases). The CDR3 length is 13 residues. V shed 10 bases and J shed 5 bases, with 17 bases lying between them. The germline V gene has CDR1 MNHNS and CDR2 SASEGT. CDR3 DNA sequence: TGTGCCACCACTCAGGGTAGTGCGGAGACCCAGTACTTC. Amino acids: CATTQGSAETQYF.

The V call is TRBV7-9, the J call TRBJ2-1; D is perhaps TRBD1 (6 bases). Germline loops: CDR1 SEHNR, CDR2 FQNEAQ (reference sequence). The CDR3 runs to 16 residues. The V end lost 5 bases, the J end lost 3 bases, and 17 bases lay between the germline ends. The CDR3 bases are TGTGCCAGCAGCCTATGGACAGCCCGCTACTACAATGAGCAGTTCTTC. Translated, it gives CASSLWTARYYNEQFF. The entire variable domain, with the rest obtained from reference TRBV7-9 and TRBJ2-1, is as follows: DTGVSQNPRHKITKRGQNVTFRCDPISEHNRLYWYRQTLGQGPEFLTYFQNEAQLEKSRLLSDRFSAERPKGSFSTLEIQRTEQGDSAMYLCASSLWTARYYNEQFFGPGTRLTVL.

J is TRBJ2-2 and V is TRBV7-2; the D gene is possibly TRBD1 (5 bases). The CDR3 has 14 amino acids. Germline V gives CDR1 SGHTA, CDR2 FQGNSA. V was cut by 2 bases and J by 5 bases, with 9 bases left in between. CDR3 sequence: CASSLSGLTGELFF. DNA for the CDR3: TGTGCCAGCAGCTTATCAGGGCTGACCGGGGAGCTGTTTTTT.

The gene calls are TRBV6-1 and TRBJ1-2; the D is unclear. The CDR3 is made up of 14 amino acids. The V end lost 6 bases, the J end lost 2 bases, and 13 bases lay between the germline ends. The germline CDR1 and CDR2 sequences are MNHNS and SASEGT. In DNA form, the CDR3 reads TGTGCCAGCAGCCCCGGGGTTGGGAACTATGGCTACACCTTC. Translated: CASSPGVGNYGYTF.

V gene TRBV19 combines with J gene TRBJ2-3; TRBD2 might be the D (7 bases). Germline V lookup: CDR1 LNHDA, CDR2 SQIVND (reference sequence). Trimming took 4 bases from V and 6 from J, leaving 14 bases between them. The CDR3 is made up of 14 amino acids. The CDR3 DNA sequence: TGTGCCAGTAGTAATGGCGGGGGCCCGGATACGCAGTATTTT. As protein: CASSNGGGPDTQYF.

This clone was seen a handful of times. V is TRBV29-1 and J is TRBJ1-1, with 11 bases lining up with TRBD1. After removal of 3 bases from V and 3 bases from J, the junction contained 6 bases not matched to a gene. CDR1 SQVTM and CDR2 ANQGSEA come from the germline V gene. The CDR3 has 15 residues. CDR3 protein: CSVEGRDRGDTEAFF. DNA for the CDR3: TGCAGCGTTGAGGGGCGGGACAGGGGGGACACTGAAGCTTTCTTT.